The 14 T cell receptor beta chains listed next were all sequenced from one sample in a study of blood T cell repertoires in COVID-19. Using immunoSEQ multiplex PCR, the repertoire was profiled, and TCRdb retains in-frame clones only, with some absent. The sample lists more than 200,000 clones; around 90% were seen once. Source material: PBMCs or T cells enriched from blood (not recorded which). The receptors derive from a woman between 50 and 59 years old who had recovered from COVID-19.

The gene calls are TRBV19 and TRBJ1-2; D remains unclear. V lost 3 bases and J lost 3, with 8 bases in between. The length of the CDR3 is 13 residues. Germline CDR1 LNHDA, CDR2 SQIVND (reference sequence). CDR3 in DNA: TGTGCCAGTAGTATTTCGCCGGACTATGGCTACACCTTC. This translates into CASSISPDYGYTF.

V and J are TRBV28 and TRBJ2-5; D is unclear. Trimming cost V 3 bases and J 0 bases, with 8 bases left between them. The CDR3 has 14 residues. The germline gives CDR1 MDHEN, CDR2 SYDVKM. CDR3 protein: CASSFFFYQETQYF. CDR3 sequence (DNA): TGTGCCAGCAGTTTCTTTTTCTACCAAGAGACCCAGTACTTC.

J is TRBJ1-1 and V is TRBV28, with D possibly matching TRBD1 (6 bases). Trimming removed 6 bases at V and 7 bases at J, with 21 bases between. Germline V gives CDR1 MDHEN, CDR2 SYDVKM. This CDR3 region has 15 residues. CDR3 nucleotides: TGTGCCAGCAGCCTCCTAATAGCGGGGGCAGATGAAGCTTTCTTT. Translation: CASSLLIAGADEAFF.

The V and J genes are TRBV15 and TRBJ2-1, with 9 positions matching TRBD2. This CDR3 is 17 amino acids long. V shed 2 bases, J shed 6 bases, and the junction held 11 bases outside the gene matches. Germline V gene sequence: CDR1 LNHNV, CDR2 YYDKDF (reference sequence). This chain's CDR3 is CATSRNKPGLAFNEQFF. The CDR3 coding sequence is TGTGCCACCAGCAGAAATAAACCGGGACTAGCTTTCAATGAGCAGTTCTTC.

V and J are TRBV28 and TRBJ2-3, with 11 bases aligning to TRBD1. Germline trimming cut 5 bases from V and 3 bases from J; bases unmatched to any gene: 10. The CDR3 is 17 residues long. The germline V gene has CDR1 MDHEN and CDR2 SYDVKM. The DNA of the CDR3 is TGTGCCAGCAGTGCGTTCACCGGGACAGGGGGGACAGATACGCAGTATTTT. As protein: CASSAFTGTGGTDTQYF.

This chain links TRBV7-6 with TRBJ2-5; D is possibly TRBD2 (6 bases). Per germline, CDR1 SGHVS and CDR2 FNYEAQ. CDR3 length equals 14 residues. Deletions cut 3 bases from V and 2 bases from J, with 10 bases between. The CDR3 DNA follows: TGTGCCAGCAGCTTTGGAGGGACGCAAGAGACCCAGTACTTC. This encodes CASSFGGTQETQYF.

This sequence joins TRBV5-5 and TRBJ1-4, with 7 bases lining up with TRBD1. Per the germline V gene, CDR1 is SGHKS and CDR2 is YYEKEE (reference sequence). The CDR3 is 16 amino acids. After removal of 4 bases from V and 2 bases from J, the junction contained 8 bases not matched to a gene. In DNA, the CDR3 is TGTGCCAGCAGCAGACAGGGTTTGGGGACTAATGAAAAACTGTTTTTT. Translated: CASSRQGLGTNEKLFF. Filled out from reference TRBV5-5 and TRBJ1-4, the complete variable domain reads DAGVTQSPTHLIKTRGQQVTLRCSPISGHKSVSWYQQVLGQGPQFIFQYYEKEERGRGNFPDRFSARQFPNYSSELNVNALLLGDSALYLCASSRQGLGTNEKLFFGSGTQLSVL.

This chain uses TRBV11-2 with TRBJ2-7, with a weak D call TRBD1 (5 bases). The CDR3 totals 13 residues. Per germline, CDR1 SGHAT and CDR2 FQNNGV. V dropped 0 bases and J dropped 4 bases, with 7 bases sitting between them. The CDR3 reads CASSLDRQYEQYF. In DNA form, the CDR3 reads TGTGCCAGCAGCTTAGATCGACAGTACGAGCAGTACTTC.

J is TRBJ2-6 and V is TRBV15; 8 bases agree with TRBD1. The V and J ends lost 4 bases and 0 bases, in that order; junction bases with no gene match: 5. Germline CDR1 and CDR2: LNHNV and YYDKDF (reference sequence). CDR3 size: 17 residues. CDR3: CATSTDRAFSGANVLTF. DNA for the CDR3: TGTGCCACCAGCACGGACAGGGCATTCTCTGGGGCCAACGTCCTGACTTTC.

The chain links TRBV7-6 to TRBJ2-1; 14 bases match TRBD2. Germline CDR1 and CDR2: SGHVS and FNYEAQ. Germline trimming cut 5 bases from V and 2 bases from J; bases unmatched to any gene: 11. The CDR3 is 19 residues long. The CDR3 sequence is CASSATGRTSGRTYNEQFF. CDR3 DNA: TGTGCCAGCAGCGCGACAGGCCGGACTAGCGGGAGGACCTACAATGAGCAGTTCTTC.

The chain joins TRBV29-1 to TRBJ1-1; TRBD1 matches at 7 bases. The J segment lost 4 bases and the V segment lost 5 bases, leaving 10 bases of the junction unmatched. Germline CDR1 is SQVTM and CDR2 is ANQGSEA. The CDR3 contains 14 residues. CDR3 sequence reads: CSVTRGRAGTEAFF. The CDR3 region has the DNA TGCAGCGTTACGAGGGGGCGTGCGGGCACTGAAGCTTTCTTT.

This chain joins TRBV28 and TRBJ2-3; TRBD2 matches 8 bases. The CDR3 loop spans 17 amino acids. The germline V gene encodes CDR1 MDHEN and CDR2 SYDVKM. Germline trimming cut 1 base from V and 1 base from J; bases unmatched to any gene: 7. CDR3 sequence (DNA): TGTGCCAGCAGTTTATCCCGAGGAGCGGGAGGCACAGATACGCAGTATTTT. It is translated as CASSLSRGAGGTDTQYF.

The count of this clone is one. As DNA, the CDR3 is TGTGCCAGCAGACTATCCGGGACTAGCGGGAGGGAGCAGTACTTC. The encoded protein is CASRLSGTSGREQYF. This chain connects TRBV7-2 to TRBJ2-7; 15 positions agree with TRBD2. The germline V gene has CDR1 SGHTA and CDR2 FQGNSA. The CDR3 runs 15 residues. V lost 6 bases and J lost 7; bases outside the gene matches: 7.

This clone was picked up one time. The chain carries TRBV7-9 and TRBJ1-1; 7 bases align to TRBD1. The junction had 7 bases not matched to a gene; V was cut back by 4 bases and J by 2 bases. Germline values: CDR1 SEHNR, CDR2 FQNEAQ (reference sequence). This CDR3 has 15 amino acids. CDR3 DNA: TGTGCCAGCAGCTCACCGGGACAGATAAACACTGAAGCTTTCTTT. This encodes CASSSPGQINTEAFF.